Following are 30 T cell receptor beta chains from one sample sequenced in a study of cytomegalovirus exposure and HLA in healthy donors (dated by TCRdb to the late 2010s). The library was produced with the immunoSEQ multiplex PCR assay. The multiplex PCR relied on a mix of 60 forward primers for TCR Vbeta segments and 13 reverse primers for TCR Jbeta segments. Held by TCRdb, this immuneACCESS table contains in-frame sequences only and omits some clones. Under half of the omission traces to an unresolved V gene where checked; the cause of the rest is unknown. This sample has more than 90,000 clones in its table, and less than 85% of those were observed once. The ten most abundant clones make up more than 15% of the sample. Sequencing was performed on PBMCs. Receptors were obtained from a man aged 45 to 65 in good health and CMV-seropositive.

The rearrangement uses TRBV7-2 and TRBJ2-1; weak D call: TRBD2 (6 bases). Germline CDR1 SGHTA, CDR2 FQGNSA. The V and J ends lost 4 bases and 0 bases respectively, with 22 bases between them. This CDR3 is built from 19 residues. CDR3 in DNA: TGTGCCAGCAGCTCCAAGGGAGGAGTAGGTGGAAGCTCCTACAATGAGCAGTTCTTC. Its translation is CASSSKGGVGGSSYNEQFF.

The chain employs TRBV9 and TRBJ1-4; D is unresolved. CDR1 and CDR2 (germline): SGDLS, YYNGEE. The length of the CDR3 is 19 residues. V was clipped by 9 bases and J by 4 bases, with 31 bases between them. CDR3 nucleotide sequence: TGTGCCACCCAGCCCCCAAACGGCAGGTCGTGGCGAGTTAATGAAAAACTGTTTTTT. This encodes CATQPPNGRSWRVNEKLFF. The complete variable domain, with remaining parts taken from reference TRBV9 and TRBJ1-4, reads DSGVTQTPKHLITATGQRVTLRCSPRSGDLSVYWYQQSLDQGLQFLIQYYNGEERAKGNILERFSAQQFPDLHSELNLSSLELGDSALYFCATQPPNGRSWRVNEKLFFGSGTQLSVL.

This chain connects TRBV5-1 to TRBJ2-1, with TRBD2 matching 8 bases. The V and J ends lost 4 bases and 7 bases, in that order; junction bases with no gene match: 13. This CDR3 has 16 residues. Germline lookup yields CDR1 SGHRS and CDR2 YFSETQ. DNA of the CDR3: TGCGCCAGCAGCCTTAGCGGGACCCTGATAGGGAATGAGCAGTTCTTC. This gives the protein CASSLSGTLIGNEQFF.

This clone was seen a handful of times. The chain combines TRBV6-6 with TRBJ2-5; 11 bases map to TRBD2. This CDR3 is built from 16 residues. Germline V gives CDR1 MNHNY, CDR2 SVGAGI (reference sequence). Germline trimming cut 2 bases from V and 2 bases from J; bases unmatched to any gene: 4. For the CDR3, the DNA is TGTGCCAGCAGTTACACTAGCGGGGGCCAGCAAGAGACCCAGTACTTC. This encodes CASSYTSGGQQETQYF.

This clone was observed a few times. The chain has TRBV6-5 and TRBJ1-2; possible D gene TRBD1, 6 bases. V shed 6 bases and J shed 12 bases, with 20 bases lying between them. CDR1 and CDR2 (germline): MNHEY, SVGAGI. The CDR3 sequence is 13 residues long. The CDR3 coding sequence is TGTGCCAGCAGGCTACGGGGTCAGGCAGGGGACACCTTC. It is translated as CASRLRGQAGDTF.

This clone was seen only a few times. The chain employs TRBV11-2 and TRBJ1-2; the match to TRBD1 covers 7 bases. Trimming at V came to 8 bases and at J to 5 bases, leaving 8 bases not matched to a gene. Looked up from germline, CDR1 is SGHAT and CDR2 is FQNNGV. The length of the CDR3 is 13 residues. The CDR3 region has the DNA TGTGCCAGCTCCGCCCGGGACAGTTATGGCTACACCTTC. It codes for CASSARDSYGYTF.

This rearrangement joins TRBV5-1 to TRBJ2-5, with a possible D match to TRBD2 (6 bases). V gave up 3 bases and J gave up 11 bases, with 11 bases separating them. The CDR3 has 11 amino acids. Germline V gene data show CDR1 as SGHRS and CDR2 as YFSETQ. CDR3 nucleotide sequence: TGCGCCAGCAGCTCGTCGGGGGAGCAGTACTTC. It is translated as CASSSSGEQYF.

The V call is TRBV18, the J call TRBJ2-2; 15 bases are a match to TRBD2. The CDR3 spans 19 residues. V trimming: 10 bases; J trimming: 1 base; junction bases outside the gene matches: 13. Germline CDR1 is KGHSH and CDR2 is LQKENI. CDR3 loop: CATHLQGLAGGRNTGELFF. As DNA, the CDR3 is TGTGCCACGCACCTCCAGGGACTAGCGGGAGGAAGGAACACCGGGGAGCTGTTTTTT.

The chain links TRBV7-2 to TRBJ2-3; 8 nucleotides line up with TRBD1. Trimming cost V 4 bases and J 0 bases; bases outside gene matches: 6. The CDR3 totals 16 residues. Germline V CDR1 and CDR2: SGHTA, FQGNSA. CDR3 amino acids: CASSYRRDRSTDTQYF. The CDR3 DNA is TGTGCCAGCAGCTATAGGCGGGACAGGAGCACAGATACGCAGTATTTT. The full variable domain, in which reference TRBV7-2 and TRBJ2-3 provide the parts outside the CDR3, is GAGVSQSPSNKVTEKGKDVELRCDPISGHTALYWYRQSLGQGLEFLIYFQGNSAPDKSGLPSDRFSAERTGGSVSTLTIQRTQQEDSAVYLCASSYRRDRSTDTQYFGPGTRLTVL.

The chain recombines TRBV4-3 with TRBJ1-6, with D tentatively TRBD1 (5 bases). Germline CDR1 LGHNA, CDR2 YSLEER. This CDR3 region has 16 residues. V lost 0 bases and J lost 8, with 14 bases in between. CDR3 coding DNA: TGCGCCAGCAGCCAAGATCGCACAGGACCGCATTCACCCCTCCACTTT. Its protein product is CASSQDRTGPHSPLHF.

The rearrangement links TRBV7-8 to TRBJ2-2, with TRBD1 matching over 7 bases. The CDR3 has 17 residues. The V and J ends lost 3 bases and 4 bases, in that order; junction bases with no gene match: 11. CDR1 and CDR2 from the germline V gene are SGHVS and FQNEAQ. CDR3 sequence: CASSFPGQGVGTGELFF. CDR3 DNA: TGTGCCAGCAGCTTCCCGGGGCAGGGGGTAGGCACCGGGGAGCTGTTTTTT.

In the case of this clone: Other DNA sequences in the same sample also yield this CDR3. This sequence joins TRBV2 and TRBJ2-5; D perhaps matches TRBD2 (5 bases). CDR3 size: 19 residues. V was shortened by 7 bases and J by 1 base, with 28 bases between the two germline ends. Per germline, CDR1 SNHLY and CDR2 FYNNEI. CDR3 sequence: CASIMSSSSFISLQETQYF. CDR3 coding DNA: TGTGCCAGCATCATGTCTAGCTCAAGCTTTATTAGTCTCCAAGAGACCCAGTACTTC.

The chain carries TRBV28 and TRBJ2-1; 10 bases fit TRBD1. Germline lookup yields CDR1 MDHEN and CDR2 SYDVKM. CDR3 length: 17 residues. The V gene end was trimmed by 6 bases and the J gene end by 0 bases; junction bases not matched to a gene: 8. CDR3 protein: CASRTGGGLSSYNEQFF. The DNA of the CDR3 is TGTGCCAGCAGGACAGGGGGCGGTTTAAGCTCCTACAATGAGCAGTTCTTC.

J is TRBJ1-4 and V is TRBV13, with a weak D call TRBD1 (6 bases). Deletions cut 4 bases from V and 1 base from J, with 13 bases between. This CDR3 region has 16 residues. Germline lookup yields CDR1 PRHDT and CDR2 FYEKMQ (reference sequence). The CDR3, as DNA: TGTGCCAGCAGCTCCTCAGGGGAGGGAACTAATGAAAAACTGTTTTTT. Its protein is CASSSSGEGTNEKLFF.

The chain couples TRBV19 to TRBJ2-1; 7 nucleotides agree with TRBD2. Per the germline V gene, CDR1 is LNHDA and CDR2 is SQIVND (reference sequence). V shed 5 bases, J shed 13 bases, and the junction held 11 bases outside the gene matches. This CDR3 spans 13 amino acids. The CDR3 loop is CASSLRDYQQQFF. Written as DNA, the CDR3 is TGTGCCAGTAGTCTAAGGGACTATCAGCAACAGTTCTTC.

This chain links TRBV13 with TRBJ1-5; perhaps TRBD1 as D (6 bases). The germline V gene has CDR1 PRHDT and CDR2 FYEKMQ (reference sequence). The CDR3 has 14 residues. Trimming shortened V by 4 bases and J by 4 bases, and 11 bases separated the two germline ends. The CDR3 sequence is CASSWGHANQPQHF. CDR3 DNA sequence: TGTGCCAGCAGCTGGGGACATGCAAATCAGCCCCAGCATTTT.

The chain employs TRBV6-5 and TRBJ2-5; 9 bases fit TRBD1. The CDR3 runs to 14 residues. Losses at the gene ends were 5 bases for V and 3 bases for J; bases not matched to a gene: 4. Germline-derived CDR1 and CDR2 are MNHEY and SVGAGI. In nucleotides, the CDR3 is TGTGCCAGCAGTAGGACAGGGGTAAAAGAGACCCAGTACTTC. Its translation is CASSRTGVKETQYF.

This chain connects TRBV18 to TRBJ1-1; D is unclear. Trimming cost V 3 bases and J 1 base, with 9 bases left between them. The CDR3 consists of 14 residues. Germline V CDR1 and CDR2: KGHSH, LQKENI. The CDR3 DNA reads as TGTGCCAGCTCACCGCAGACACGGAACACTGAAGCTTTCTTT. Translated: CASSPQTRNTEAFF. The full variable domain, completed using reference TRBV18 and TRBJ1-1, is NAGVMQNPRHLVRRRGQEARLRCSPMKGHSHVYWYRQLPEEGLKFMVYLQKENIIDESGMPKERFSAEFPKEGPSILRIQQVVRGDSAAYFCASSPQTRNTEAFFGQGTRLTVV.

The V call is TRBV19, the J call TRBJ1-6, with a possible D match to TRBD1 (6 bases). Per the germline V gene, CDR1 is LNHDA and CDR2 is SQIVND (reference sequence). The CDR3 consists of 15 residues. V dropped 9 bases and J dropped 6 bases, with 18 bases sitting between them. CDR3 DNA: TGTGCCAGCCAACAGGGAAGGGCCATTAATTCACCCCTCCACTTT. It yields the protein CASQQGRAINSPLHF.

The J gene is TRBJ2-3, the V gene TRBV6-1; D is undetermined. The CDR3 is 11 residues long. Germline V gene lookup returns CDR1 MNHNS and CDR2 SASEGT. The V and J ends lost 8 bases and 6 bases respectively, with 9 bases between them. The CDR3 loop is CASLLGDTQYF. In DNA form, the CDR3 reads TGTGCCAGCCTACTCGGGGATACGCAGTATTTT.

In DNA, the CDR3 is TGTGCCACCAGCATCCCTAGCTCGGGCACAGATACGCAGTATTTT. It yields the protein CATSIPSSGTDTQYF. The rearrangement links TRBV15 to TRBJ2-3; D perhaps matches TRBD2 (5 bases). Germline lookup yields CDR1 LNHNV and CDR2 YYDKDF (reference sequence). The CDR3 length is 15 residues. Trimming took 4 bases from V and 1 from J, leaving 12 bases between them.

The chain links TRBV9 to TRBJ2-7, with 10 nucleotides matching TRBD1. CDR3 size: 14 residues. The V segment lost 3 bases and the J segment 4 bases; nucleotides outside the gene matches: 4. The V gene's germline CDR1 is SGDLS and CDR2 YYNGEE. The chain's CDR3 is CASSASGQGYEQYF. The DNA of the CDR3 is TGTGCCAGCAGCGCTTCGGGACAGGGGTACGAGCAGTACTTC.

The chain links TRBV10-2 to TRBJ1-2; TRBD1 matches at 8 bases. Unmatched junction bases numbered 18, after V lost 10 bases and J lost 8 bases. CDR1 and CDR2 from the germline V gene are WSHSY and SAAADI. The length of the CDR3 is 15 residues. The CDR3 coding sequence is TGCGCCACTCGTACCGGGACAGGCCCTGGAGGGGGCTACACCTTC. Translating gives CATRTGTGPGGGYTF.

The J gene is TRBJ1-1, the V gene TRBV7-2; the D is unclear. This CDR3 spans 13 amino acids. Germline CDR1 reads SGHTA; CDR2 reads FQGNSA. V was clipped by 5 bases and J by 3 bases, with 10 bases between them. The CDR3 region is CASSPQGDTEAFF. In nucleotides, the CDR3 is TGTGCCAGCAGCCCCCAAGGAGACACTGAAGCTTTCTTT.

The genes are TRBV19 and TRBJ1-1, with TRBD1 matching over 7 bases. V was clipped by 5 bases and J by 6 bases; unmatched bases: 9. The CDR3 contains 14 residues. Germline lookup yields CDR1 LNHDA and CDR2 SQIVND (reference sequence). The CDR3 DNA follows: TGTGCCAGTAGTGTCCCTTATGGGACAGCTGAAGCTTTCTTT. This sequence encodes CASSVPYGTAEAFF.

This clone was seen a handful of times. This chain links TRBV28 with TRBJ2-7; D perhaps matches TRBD1 (6 bases). Per the germline V gene, CDR1 is MDHEN and CDR2 is SYDVKM. V was trimmed by 5 bases and J by 2 bases, leaving 16 bases between them. This CDR3 is built from 15 residues. CDR3 in amino acids: CASSTDRPGPYEQYF. The CDR3 DNA follows: TGTGCCAGCAGTACCGACAGGCCAGGGCCCTACGAGCAGTACTTC.

The chain uses TRBV6-5 and TRBJ2-5; TRBD1 matches 8 bases. The DNA end is more similar to TRBJ2-7, so the J call may be wrong. Germline V gives CDR1 MNHEY, CDR2 SVGAGI. The CDR3 contains 15 residues. CDR3 sequence: CASSYSGTGLYEQYF. CDR3 DNA: TGTGCCAGCAGTTACTCTGGGACAGGACTCTACGAGCAGTACTTC.

Here the CDR3 DNA reads TGCGCCAGCAGCTTCGGAAGGGGCCAAGAGACCCAGTACTTC. Residues: CASSFGRGQETQYF. The rearrangement links TRBV5-1 to TRBJ2-5; a weak D match, TRBD1 (5 bases). The CDR3 contains 14 residues. Germline lookup yields CDR1 SGHRS and CDR2 YFSETQ. The germline V and J ends were trimmed by 2 bases and 1 base, with 9 bases remaining between them. Filled out from reference TRBV5-1 and TRBJ2-5, the complete variable domain reads KAGVTQTPRYLIKTRGQQVTLSCSPISGHRSVSWYQQTPGQGLQFLFEYFSETQRNKGNFPGRFSGRQFSNSRSEMNVSTLELGDSALYLCASSFGRGQETQYFGPGTRLLVL.

The rearrangement links TRBV13 to TRBJ1-1, with 8 bases identical to TRBD1. Germline loops: CDR1 PRHDT, CDR2 FYEKMQ (reference sequence). The CDR3 extends over 13 amino acids. J lost 4 bases, V lost 6 bases, and 4 bases had no gene match. In DNA, the CDR3 is TGTGCCAGCAGTGACAGGGGCGGCACTGAAGCTTTCTTT. This encodes CASSDRGGTEAFF.

This clone was counted a single time. The V gene is TRBV4-3, the J gene TRBJ2-5, with TRBD1 identical over 8 bases. With the DNA end fitting TRBJ2-7 better, the J assignment may be wrong. CDR1 and CDR2 (germline): LGHNA, YSLEER. CDR3 length equals 14 residues. In DNA form, the CDR3 reads TGCGCCAGCAGCCGGGGACAGGACGCCTACGAGCAGTACTTC. Translating it yields CASSRGQDAYEQYF.